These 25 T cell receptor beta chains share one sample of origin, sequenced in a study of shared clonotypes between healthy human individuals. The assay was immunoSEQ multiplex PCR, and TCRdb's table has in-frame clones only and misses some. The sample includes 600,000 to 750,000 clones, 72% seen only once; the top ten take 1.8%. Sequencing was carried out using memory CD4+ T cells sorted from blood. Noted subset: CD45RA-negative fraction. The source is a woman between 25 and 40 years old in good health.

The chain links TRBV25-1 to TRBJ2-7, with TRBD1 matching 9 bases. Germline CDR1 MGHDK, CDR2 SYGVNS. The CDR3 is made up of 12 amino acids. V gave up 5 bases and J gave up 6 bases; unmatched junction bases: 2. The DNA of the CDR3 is TGTGCCAGCAGTCTGGACAGGGGCGAGCAGTACTTC. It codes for CASSLDRGEQYF.

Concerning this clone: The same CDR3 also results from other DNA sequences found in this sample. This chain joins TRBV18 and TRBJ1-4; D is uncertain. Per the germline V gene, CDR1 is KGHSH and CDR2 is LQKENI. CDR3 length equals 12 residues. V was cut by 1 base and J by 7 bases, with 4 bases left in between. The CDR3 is CASSPQGEKLFF. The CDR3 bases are TGTGCCAGCTCACCACAGGGTGAAAAACTGTTTTTT.

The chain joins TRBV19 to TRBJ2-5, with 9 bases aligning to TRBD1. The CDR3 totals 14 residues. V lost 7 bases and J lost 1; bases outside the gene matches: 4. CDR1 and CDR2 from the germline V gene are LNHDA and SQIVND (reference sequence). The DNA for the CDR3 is TGTGCCAGTAACACAGGGGGCGGCCAAGAGACCCAGTACTTC. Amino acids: CASNTGGGQETQYF.

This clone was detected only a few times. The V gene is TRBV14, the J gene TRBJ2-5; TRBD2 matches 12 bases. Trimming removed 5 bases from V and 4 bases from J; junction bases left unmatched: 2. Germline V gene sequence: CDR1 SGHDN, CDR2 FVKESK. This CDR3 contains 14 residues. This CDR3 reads CASSSTSGGETQYF. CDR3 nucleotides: TGTGCCAGCAGCTCGACTAGCGGGGGAGAGACCCAGTACTTC.

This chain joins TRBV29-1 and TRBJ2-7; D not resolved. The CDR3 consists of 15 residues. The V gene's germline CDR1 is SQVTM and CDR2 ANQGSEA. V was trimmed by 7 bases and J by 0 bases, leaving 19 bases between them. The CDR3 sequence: CSEYSTAISSYEQYF. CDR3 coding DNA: TGCAGCGAATACTCCACAGCAATCAGCTCCTACGAGCAGTACTTC.

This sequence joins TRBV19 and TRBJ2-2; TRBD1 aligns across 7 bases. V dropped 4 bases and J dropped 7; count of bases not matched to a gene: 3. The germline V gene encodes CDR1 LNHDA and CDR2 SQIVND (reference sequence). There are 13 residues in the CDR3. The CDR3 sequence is CASSRDRVGELFF. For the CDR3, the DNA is TGTGCCAGTAGTAGGGACAGAGTCGGGGAGCTGTTTTTT.

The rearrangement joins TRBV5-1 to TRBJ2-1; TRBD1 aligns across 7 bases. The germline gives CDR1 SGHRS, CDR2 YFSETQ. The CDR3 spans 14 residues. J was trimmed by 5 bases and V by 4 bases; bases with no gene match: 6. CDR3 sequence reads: CASSLLGQHNEQFF. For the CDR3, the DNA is TGCGCCAGCAGCCTGCTGGGACAGCACAATGAGCAGTTCTTC.

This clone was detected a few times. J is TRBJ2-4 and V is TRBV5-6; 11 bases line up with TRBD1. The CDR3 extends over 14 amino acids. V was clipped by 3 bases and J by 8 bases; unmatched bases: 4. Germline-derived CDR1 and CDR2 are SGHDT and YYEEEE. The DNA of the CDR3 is TGTGCCAGCAGCTGGACAGGGGGCCGAGACATTCAGTACTTC. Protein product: CASSWTGGRDIQYF.

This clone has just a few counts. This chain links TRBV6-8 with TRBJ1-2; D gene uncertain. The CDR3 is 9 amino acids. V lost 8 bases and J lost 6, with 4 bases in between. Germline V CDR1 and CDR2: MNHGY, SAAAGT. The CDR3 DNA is TGTGCCAGCGGTCATGGCTACACCTTC. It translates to CASGHGYTF.

The DNA for the CDR3 is TGTGCCAGCAGCTTGAACGGAATTGGGGGGGCCGTGAACACTGAAGCTTTCTTT. It yields the protein CASSLNGIGGAVNTEAFF. The chain uses TRBV7-8 and TRBJ1-1, with TRBD1 as a possible D gene (6 bases). The CDR3 is 18 amino acids. Germline CDR1 and CDR2: SGHVS and FQNEAQ. Trimming took off 3 bases at V and 0 bases at J, with 20 bases between the two ends.

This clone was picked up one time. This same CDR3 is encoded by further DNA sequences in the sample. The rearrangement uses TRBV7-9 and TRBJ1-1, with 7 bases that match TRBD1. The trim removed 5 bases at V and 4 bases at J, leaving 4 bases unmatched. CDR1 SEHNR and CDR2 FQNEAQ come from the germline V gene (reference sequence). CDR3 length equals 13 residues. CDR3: CASSLSGGTEAFF. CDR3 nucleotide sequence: TGTGCCAGCAGCCTCTCAGGGGGCACTGAAGCTTTCTTT.

CDR3 region: CATTSGRVQETQYF. CDR3 DNA sequence: TGCGCCACGACTAGCGGGAGGGTCCAAGAGACCCAGTACTTC. The chain employs TRBV5-1 and TRBJ2-5; TRBD2 agrees at 14 bases. V lost 9 bases to trimming and J lost 1 base; unmatched junction nucleotides: 2. Germline V CDR1 and CDR2: SGHRS, YFSETQ. The CDR3 sequence is 14 residues long.

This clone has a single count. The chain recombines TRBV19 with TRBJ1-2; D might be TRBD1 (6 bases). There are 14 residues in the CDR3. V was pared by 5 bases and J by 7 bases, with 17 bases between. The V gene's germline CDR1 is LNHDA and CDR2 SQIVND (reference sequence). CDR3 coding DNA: TGTGCCAGTAGTTCCCCCGGGGGGCGGATTGGCTACACCTTC. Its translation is CASSSPGGRIGYTF.

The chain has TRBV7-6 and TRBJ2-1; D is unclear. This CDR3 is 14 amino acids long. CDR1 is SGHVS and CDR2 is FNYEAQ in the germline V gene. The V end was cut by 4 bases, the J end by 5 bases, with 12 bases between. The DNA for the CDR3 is TGTGCCAGCAGCTCCTCAACCATTAACAATGAGCAGTTCTTC. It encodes CASSSSTINNEQFF.

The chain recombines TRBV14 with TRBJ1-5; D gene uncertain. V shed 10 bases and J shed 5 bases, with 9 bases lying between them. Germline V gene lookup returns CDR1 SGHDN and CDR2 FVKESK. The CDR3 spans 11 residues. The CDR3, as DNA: TGTGCCAACGACGGTTATCAGCCCCAGCATTTT. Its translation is CANDGYQPQHF.

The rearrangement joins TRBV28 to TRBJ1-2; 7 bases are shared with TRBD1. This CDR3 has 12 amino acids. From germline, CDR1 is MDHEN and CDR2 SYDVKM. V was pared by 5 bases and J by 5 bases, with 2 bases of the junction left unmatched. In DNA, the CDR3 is TGTGCCAGCAGTCAACAGGGGTATGGCTACACCTTC. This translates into CASSQQGYGYTF.

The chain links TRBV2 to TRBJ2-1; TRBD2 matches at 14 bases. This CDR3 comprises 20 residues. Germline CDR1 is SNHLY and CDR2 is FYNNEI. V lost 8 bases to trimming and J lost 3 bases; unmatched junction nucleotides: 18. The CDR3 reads CASRKREKGTSGRVYNEQFF. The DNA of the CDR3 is TGTGCCAGCCGCAAGAGGGAAAAAGGGACTAGCGGGAGAGTCTACAATGAGCAGTTCTTC.

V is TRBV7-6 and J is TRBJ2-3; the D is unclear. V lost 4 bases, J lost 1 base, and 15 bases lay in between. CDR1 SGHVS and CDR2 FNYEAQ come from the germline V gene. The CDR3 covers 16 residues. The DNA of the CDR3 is TGTGCCAGCAGCTCGGGCAAGACTGGGGGCACAGATACGCAGTATTTT. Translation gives CASSSGKTGGTDTQYF. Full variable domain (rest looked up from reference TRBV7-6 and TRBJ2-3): GAGVSQSPRYKVTKRGQDVALRCDPISGHVSLYWYRQALGQGPEFLTYFNYEAQQDKSGLPNDRFSAERPEGSISTLTIQRTEQRDSAMYRCASSSGKTGGTDTQYFGPGTRLTVL.

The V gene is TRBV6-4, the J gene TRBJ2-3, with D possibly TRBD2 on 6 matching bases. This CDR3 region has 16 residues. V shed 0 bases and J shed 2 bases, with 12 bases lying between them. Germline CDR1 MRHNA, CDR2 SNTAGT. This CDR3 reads CASSDSRLAPTDTQYF. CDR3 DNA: TGTGCCAGCAGTGACTCGAGGCTAGCGCCCACAGATACGCAGTATTTT.

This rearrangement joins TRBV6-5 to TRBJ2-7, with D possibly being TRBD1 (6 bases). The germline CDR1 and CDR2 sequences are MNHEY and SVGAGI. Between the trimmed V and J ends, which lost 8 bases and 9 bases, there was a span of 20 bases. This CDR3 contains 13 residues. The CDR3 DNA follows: TGTGCCAGCCGGGACATCCCCCACCCCGGGCAGTACTTC. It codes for CASRDIPHPGQYF.

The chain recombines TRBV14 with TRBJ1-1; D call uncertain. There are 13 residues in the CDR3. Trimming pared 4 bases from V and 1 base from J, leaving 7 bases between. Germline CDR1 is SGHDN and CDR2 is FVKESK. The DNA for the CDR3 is TGTGCCAGCAGCCTCCAGAGGAACACTGAAGCTTTCTTT. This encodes CASSLQRNTEAFF.

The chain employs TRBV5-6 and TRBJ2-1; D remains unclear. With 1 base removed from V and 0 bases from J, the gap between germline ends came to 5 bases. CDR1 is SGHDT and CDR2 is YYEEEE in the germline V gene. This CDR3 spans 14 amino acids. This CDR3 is CASSLRTSYNEQFF. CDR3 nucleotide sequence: TGTGCCAGCAGCTTGAGGACCTCCTACAATGAGCAGTTCTTC.

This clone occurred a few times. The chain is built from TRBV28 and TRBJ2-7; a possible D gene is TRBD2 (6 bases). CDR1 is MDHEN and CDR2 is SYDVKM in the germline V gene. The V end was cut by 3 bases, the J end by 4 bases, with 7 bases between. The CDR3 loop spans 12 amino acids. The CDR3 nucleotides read TGTGCCAGCAGTTTCGGACTATACGAGCAGTACTTC. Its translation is CASSFGLYEQYF.

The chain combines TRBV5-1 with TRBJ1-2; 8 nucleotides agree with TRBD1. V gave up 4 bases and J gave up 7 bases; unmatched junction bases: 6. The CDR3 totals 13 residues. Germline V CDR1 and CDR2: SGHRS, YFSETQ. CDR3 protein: CASSPDREGGYTF. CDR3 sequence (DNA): TGCGCCAGCAGCCCGGACAGGGAGGGTGGCTACACCTTC.

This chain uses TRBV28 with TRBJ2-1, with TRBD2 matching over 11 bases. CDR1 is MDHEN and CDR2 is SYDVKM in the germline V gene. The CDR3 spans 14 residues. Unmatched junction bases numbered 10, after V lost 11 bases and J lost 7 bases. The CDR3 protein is CAPARSSGRNEQFF. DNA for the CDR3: TGTGCCCCAGCGAGATCTAGCGGGAGGAATGAGCAGTTCTTC.